Listed below are T cell receptor beta chains from one sample, sequenced in a study of lymphopenia after photon versus proton radiotherapy. Only in-frame clones appear in the TCRdb table, and some are missing; sequencing was by immunoSEQ multiplex PCR. The sample includes a few thousand clones, around 70% seen only once; the top ten take roughly 50%. This material consisted of peripheral blood, taken from a patient treated with proton-based radiotherapy. Receptors were obtained from an elderly man with esophageal cancer. The CDR3 runs from the conserved cysteine through the conserved F or W.

>TRBV10-1
CASSSHGTQYF
>TRBV4-3
CASSQEILAGGDEKYYEQYF
>TRBV12-5
CASGIHYEQYF
>TRBV7-2
CASSLVYRNTEAFF
>TRBV7-8
CASSWPGLGASYEQYF
>TRBV20-1
CSAKQGIEQFF
>TRBV7-3
CASSVASDTQYF
>TRBV19
CASTQSRDISSYNEQFF
>TRBV7-3
CASSLTPSQTSGFYNEQFF
>TRBV28
CASKPTGAVGFGEKLFF
>TRBV6-5
CASSADRVPYEQYF
>TRBV6-6
CASSYSGQSYEQYF
>TRBV2
CASRTSGTYEQYF
>TRBV19
CASSMPVTTGHNSPLHF
>TRBV19
CASSGVSLGEQYF
>TRBV7-8
CASSWSRDSSQYNSPLHF
>TRBV7-9
CASSLVGGRWGGELFF
>TRBV4-2
CASSQGVQRDMRETQYF
>TRBV29-1
CSVDRDSNYGYTF
>TRBV11-2
CASSSPGNIQYF
>TRBV15
CATSRDSLAGEYRYEQYF
>TRBV5-1
CASSLTGTSTDTQYF
>TRBV6-1
CASSEVVTGQGFTGANVLTF
>TRBV6-6
CASSLDSGPNQPQHF
>TRBV6-4
CASRPGQGSNEQFF
>TRBV5-1
CASSYGQGTAGDYEQYF
>TRBV28
CASDTSNQPQHF